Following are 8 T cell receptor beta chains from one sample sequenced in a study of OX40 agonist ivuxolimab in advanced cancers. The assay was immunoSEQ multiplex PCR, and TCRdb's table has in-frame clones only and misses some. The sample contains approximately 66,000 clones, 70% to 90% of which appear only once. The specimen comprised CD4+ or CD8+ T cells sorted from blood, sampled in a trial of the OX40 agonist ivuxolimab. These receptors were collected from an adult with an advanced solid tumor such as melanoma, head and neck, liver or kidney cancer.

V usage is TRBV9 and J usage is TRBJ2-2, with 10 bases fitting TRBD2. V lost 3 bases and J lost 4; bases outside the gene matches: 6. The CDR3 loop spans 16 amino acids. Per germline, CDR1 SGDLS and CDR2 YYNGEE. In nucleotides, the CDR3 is TGTGCCAGCAGCGCTAGCGGGGGATCCCTCACCGGGGAGCTGTTTTTT. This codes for CASSASGGSLTGELFF.

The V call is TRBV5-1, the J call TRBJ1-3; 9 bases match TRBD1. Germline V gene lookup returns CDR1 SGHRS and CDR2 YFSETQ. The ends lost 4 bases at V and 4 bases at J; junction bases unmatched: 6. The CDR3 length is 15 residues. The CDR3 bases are TGCGCCAGCAGCCCTGGACAGGGGAGGGGAAACACCATATATTTT. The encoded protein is CASSPGQGRGNTIYF. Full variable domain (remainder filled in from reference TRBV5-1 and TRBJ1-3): KAGVTQTPRYLIKTRGQQVTLSCSPISGHRSVSWYQQTPGQGLQFLFEYFSETQRNKGNFPGRFSGRQFSNSRSEMNVSTLELGDSALYLCASSPGQGRGNTIYFGEGSWLTVV.

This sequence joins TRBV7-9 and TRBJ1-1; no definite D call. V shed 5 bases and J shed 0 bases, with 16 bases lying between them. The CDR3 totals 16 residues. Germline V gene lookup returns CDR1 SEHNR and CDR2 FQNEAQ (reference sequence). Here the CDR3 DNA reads TGTGCCAGCAGCCCAGGACCTTTGGTTATGAACACTGAAGCTTTCTTT. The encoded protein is CASSPGPLVMNTEAFF.

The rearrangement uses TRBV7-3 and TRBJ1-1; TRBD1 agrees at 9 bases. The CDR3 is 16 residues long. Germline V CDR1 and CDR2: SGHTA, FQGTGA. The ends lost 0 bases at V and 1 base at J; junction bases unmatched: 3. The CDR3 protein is CASSLTGTGQNTEAFF. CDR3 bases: TGTGCCAGCAGCTTAACAGGGACAGGGCAGAACACTGAAGCTTTCTTT.

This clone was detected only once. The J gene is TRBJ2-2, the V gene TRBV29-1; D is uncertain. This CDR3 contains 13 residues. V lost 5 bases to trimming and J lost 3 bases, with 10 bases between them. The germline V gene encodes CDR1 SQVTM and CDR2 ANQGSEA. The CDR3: CSVLTDYTGELFF. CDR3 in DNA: TGCAGCGTTCTAACAGACTACACCGGGGAGCTGTTTTTT.

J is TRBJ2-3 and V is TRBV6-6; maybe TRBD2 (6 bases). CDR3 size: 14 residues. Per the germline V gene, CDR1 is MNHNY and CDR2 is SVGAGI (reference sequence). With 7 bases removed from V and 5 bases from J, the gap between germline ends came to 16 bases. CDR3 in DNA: TGTGCCAGCACCTCGGGAAAGGAGGGAGATACGCAGTATTTT. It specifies CASTSGKEGDTQYF.

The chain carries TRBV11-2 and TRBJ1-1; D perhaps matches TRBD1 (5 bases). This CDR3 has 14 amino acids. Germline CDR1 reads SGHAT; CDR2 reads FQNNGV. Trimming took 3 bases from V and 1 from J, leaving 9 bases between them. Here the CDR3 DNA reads TGTGCCAGCAGCTTCGTGAGGGGGAACACTGAAGCTTTCTTT. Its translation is CASSFVRGNTEAFF.

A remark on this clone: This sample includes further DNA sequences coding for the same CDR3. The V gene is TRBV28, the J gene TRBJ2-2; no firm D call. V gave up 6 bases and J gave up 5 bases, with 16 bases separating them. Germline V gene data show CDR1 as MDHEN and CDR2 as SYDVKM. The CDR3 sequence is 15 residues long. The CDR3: CASSGQGSGTGELFF. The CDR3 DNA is TGTGCCAGCAGCGGGCAAGGGTCTGGGACCGGGGAGCTGTTTTTT.